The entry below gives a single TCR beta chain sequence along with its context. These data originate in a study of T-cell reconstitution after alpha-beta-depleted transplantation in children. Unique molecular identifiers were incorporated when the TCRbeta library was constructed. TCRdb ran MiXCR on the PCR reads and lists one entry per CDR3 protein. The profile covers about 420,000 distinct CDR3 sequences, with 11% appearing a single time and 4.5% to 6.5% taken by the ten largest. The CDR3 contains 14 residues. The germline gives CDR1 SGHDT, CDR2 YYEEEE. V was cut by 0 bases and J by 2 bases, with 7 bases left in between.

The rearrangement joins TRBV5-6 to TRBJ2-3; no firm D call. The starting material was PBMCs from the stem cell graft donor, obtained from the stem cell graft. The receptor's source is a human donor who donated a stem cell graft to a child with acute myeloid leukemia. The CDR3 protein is CASSLERATDTQYF. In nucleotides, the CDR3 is TGTGCCAGCAGCTTGGAAAGGGCCACAGATACGCAGTATTTT. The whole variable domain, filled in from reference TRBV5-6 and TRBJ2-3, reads DAGVTQSPTHLIKTRGQQVTLRCSPKSGHDTVSWYQQALGQGPQFIFQYYEEEERQRGNFPDRFSGHQFPNYSSELNVNALLLGDSALYLCASSLERATDTQYFGPGTRLTVL.